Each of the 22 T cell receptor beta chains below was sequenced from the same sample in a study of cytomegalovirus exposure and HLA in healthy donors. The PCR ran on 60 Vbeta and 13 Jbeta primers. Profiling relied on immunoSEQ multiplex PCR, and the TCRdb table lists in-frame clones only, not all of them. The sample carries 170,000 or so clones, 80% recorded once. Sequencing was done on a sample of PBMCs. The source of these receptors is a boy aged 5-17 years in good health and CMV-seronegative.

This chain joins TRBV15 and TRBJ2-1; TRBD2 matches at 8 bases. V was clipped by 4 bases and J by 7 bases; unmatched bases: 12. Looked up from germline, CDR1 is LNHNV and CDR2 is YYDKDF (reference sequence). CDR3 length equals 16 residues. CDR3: CATSIDGLAGTNEQFF. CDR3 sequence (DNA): TGTGCCACCAGCATAGACGGACTAGCTGGTACGAATGAGCAGTTCTTC.

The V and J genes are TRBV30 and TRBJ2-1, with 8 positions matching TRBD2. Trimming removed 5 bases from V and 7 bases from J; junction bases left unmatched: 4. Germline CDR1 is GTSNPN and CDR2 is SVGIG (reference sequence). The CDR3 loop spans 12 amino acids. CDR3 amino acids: CAWGSGSNEQFF. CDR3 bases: TGTGCCTGGGGCAGCGGGAGTAATGAGCAGTTCTTC. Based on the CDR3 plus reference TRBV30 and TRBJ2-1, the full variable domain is SQTIHQWPATLVQPVGSPLSLECTVEGTSNPNLYWYRQAAGRGLQLLFYSVGIGQISSEVPQNLSASRPQDRQFILSSKKLLLSDSGFYLCAWGSGSNEQFFGPGTRLTVL.

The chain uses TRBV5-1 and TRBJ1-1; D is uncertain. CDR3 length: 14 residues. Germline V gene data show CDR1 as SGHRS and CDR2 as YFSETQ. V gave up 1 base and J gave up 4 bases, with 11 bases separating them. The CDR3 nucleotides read TGCGCCAGCAGCTTGACTAGGAGTAGCACTGAAGCTTTCTTT. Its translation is CASSLTRSSTEAFF.

The CDR3 region is CASGAGSYEQYF. CDR3 bases: TGTGCTTCAGGGGCAGGATCCTACGAGCAGTACTTC. V gene TRBV2 combines with J gene TRBJ2-7; D perhaps matches TRBD1 (6 bases). Germline V gives CDR1 SNHLY, CDR2 FYNNEI. The CDR3 runs to 12 residues.

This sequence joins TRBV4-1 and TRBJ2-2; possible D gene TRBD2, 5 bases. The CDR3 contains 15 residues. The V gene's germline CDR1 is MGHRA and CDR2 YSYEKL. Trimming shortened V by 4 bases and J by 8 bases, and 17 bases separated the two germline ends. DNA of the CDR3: TGCGCCAGCAGCCCCTCAATGAGGGTTCGGGGGGAGCTGTTTTTT. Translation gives CASSPSMRVRGELFF.

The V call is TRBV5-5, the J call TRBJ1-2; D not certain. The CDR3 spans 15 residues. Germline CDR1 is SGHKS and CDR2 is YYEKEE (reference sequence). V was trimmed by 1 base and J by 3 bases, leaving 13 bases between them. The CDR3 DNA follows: TGTGCCAGCAGCTTGAGGACGGAGGGTTACTATGGCTACACCTTC. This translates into CASSLRTEGYYGYTF.

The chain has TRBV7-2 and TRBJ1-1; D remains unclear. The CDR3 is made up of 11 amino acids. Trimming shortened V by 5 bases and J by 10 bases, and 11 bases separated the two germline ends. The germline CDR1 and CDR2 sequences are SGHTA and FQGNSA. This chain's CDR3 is CASSLLSGAFF. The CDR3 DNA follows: TGTGCCAGCAGCCTCCTGAGTGGAGCTTTCTTT. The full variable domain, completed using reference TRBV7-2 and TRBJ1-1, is GAGVSQSPSNKVTEKGKDVELRCDPISGHTALYWYRQSLGQGLEFLIYFQGNSAPDKSGLPSDRFSAERTGGSVSTLTIQRTQQEDSAVYLCASSLLSGAFFGQGTRLTVV.

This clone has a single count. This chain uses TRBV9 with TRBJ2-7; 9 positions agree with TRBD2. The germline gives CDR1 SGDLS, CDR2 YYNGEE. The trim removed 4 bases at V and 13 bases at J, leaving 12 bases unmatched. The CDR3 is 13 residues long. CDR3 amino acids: CASSLTTSGLRYF. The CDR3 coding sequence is TGTGCCAGCAGCCTGACGACTAGCGGACTTCGATACTTC.

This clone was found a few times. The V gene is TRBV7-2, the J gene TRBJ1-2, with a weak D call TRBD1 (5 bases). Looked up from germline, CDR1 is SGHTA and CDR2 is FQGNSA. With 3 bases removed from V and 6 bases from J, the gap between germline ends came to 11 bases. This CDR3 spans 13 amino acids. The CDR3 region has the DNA TGTGCCAGCAGCTTCAGACAGAGTGATGGCTACACCTTC. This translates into CASSFRQSDGYTF.

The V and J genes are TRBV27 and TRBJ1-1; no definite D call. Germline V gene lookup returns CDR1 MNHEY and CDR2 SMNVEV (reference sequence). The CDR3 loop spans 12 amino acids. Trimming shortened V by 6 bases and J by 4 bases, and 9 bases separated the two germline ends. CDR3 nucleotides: TGTGCCAGCAGGGCCCCGGGCACTGAAGCTTTCTTT. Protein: CASRAPGTEAFF.

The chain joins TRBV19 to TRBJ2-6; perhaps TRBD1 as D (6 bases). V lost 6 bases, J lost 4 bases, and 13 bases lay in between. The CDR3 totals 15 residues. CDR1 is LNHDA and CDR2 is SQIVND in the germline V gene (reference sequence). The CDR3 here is CASRVLGAGANVLTF. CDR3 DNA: TGTGCCAGTAGGGTATTGGGGGCCGGGGCCAACGTCCTGACTTTC.

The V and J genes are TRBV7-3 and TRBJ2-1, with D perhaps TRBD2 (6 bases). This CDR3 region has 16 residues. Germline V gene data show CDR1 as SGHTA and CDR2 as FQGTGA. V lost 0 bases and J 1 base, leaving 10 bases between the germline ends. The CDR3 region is CASSLTAGPSYNEQFF. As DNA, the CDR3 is TGTGCCAGCAGCTTAACCGCGGGGCCTTCCTACAATGAGCAGTTCTTC.

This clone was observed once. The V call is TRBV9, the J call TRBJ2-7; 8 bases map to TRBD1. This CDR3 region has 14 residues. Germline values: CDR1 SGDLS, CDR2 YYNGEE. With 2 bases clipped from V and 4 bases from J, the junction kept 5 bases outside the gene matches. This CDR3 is CASSVTGVSYEQYF. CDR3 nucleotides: TGTGCCAGCAGCGTGACAGGGGTTAGTTACGAGCAGTACTTC.

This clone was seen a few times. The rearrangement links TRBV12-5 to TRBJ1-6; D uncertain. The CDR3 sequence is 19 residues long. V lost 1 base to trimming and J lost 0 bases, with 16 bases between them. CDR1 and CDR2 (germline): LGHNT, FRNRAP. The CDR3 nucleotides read TGTGCTAGTGGTTTGGCCGACGGTAGCCTCAGCTCCTATAATTCACCCCTCCACTTT. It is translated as CASGLADGSLSSYNSPLHF. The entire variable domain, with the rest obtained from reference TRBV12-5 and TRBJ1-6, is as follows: DARVTQTPRHKVTEMGQEVTMRCQPILGHNTVFWYRQTMMQGLELLAYFRNRAPLDDSGMPKDRFSAEMPDATLATLKIQPSEPRDSAVYFCASGLADGSLSSYNSPLHFGNGTRLTVT.

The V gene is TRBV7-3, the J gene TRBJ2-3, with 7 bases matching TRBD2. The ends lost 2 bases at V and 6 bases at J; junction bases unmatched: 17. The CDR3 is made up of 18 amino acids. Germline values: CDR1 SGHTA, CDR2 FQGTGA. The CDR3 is CASSLGLGQREVYDTQYF. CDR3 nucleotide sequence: TGTGCCAGCAGCTTAGGGCTAGGCCAGCGGGAAGTTTATGATACGCAGTATTTT.

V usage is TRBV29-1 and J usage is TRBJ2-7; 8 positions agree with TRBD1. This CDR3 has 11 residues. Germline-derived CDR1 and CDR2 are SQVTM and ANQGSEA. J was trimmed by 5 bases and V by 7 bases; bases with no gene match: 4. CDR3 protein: CSAWTGNEQYF. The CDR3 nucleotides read TGCAGCGCTTGGACAGGGAACGAGCAGTACTTC.

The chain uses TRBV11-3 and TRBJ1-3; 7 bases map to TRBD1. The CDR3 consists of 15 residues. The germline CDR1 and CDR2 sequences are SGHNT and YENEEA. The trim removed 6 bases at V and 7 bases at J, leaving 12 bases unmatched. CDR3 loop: CASSFAGQISNTIYF. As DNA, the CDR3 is TGTGCCAGCAGTTTCGCGGGACAGATTAGCAACACCATATATTTT. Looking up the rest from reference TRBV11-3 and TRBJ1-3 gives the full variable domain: EAGVVQSPRYKIIEKKQPVAFWCNPISGHNTLYWYLQNLGQGPELLIRYENEEAVDDSQLPKDRFSAERLKGVDSTLKIQPAELGDSAVYLCASSFAGQISNTIYFGEGSWLTVV.

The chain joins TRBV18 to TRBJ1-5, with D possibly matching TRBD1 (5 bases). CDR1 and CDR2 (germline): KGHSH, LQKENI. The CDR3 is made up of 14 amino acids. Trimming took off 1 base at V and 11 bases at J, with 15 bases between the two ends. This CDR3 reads CASSPLGGEETQHF. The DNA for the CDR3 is TGTGCCAGCTCACCACTGGGAGGGGAGGAAACCCAGCATTTT.

DNA for the CDR3: TGTGCCAGCAGATCCGGGACAGGGTGTTACGAGCAGTACTTC. Its protein product is CASRSGTGCYEQYF. V and J are TRBV6-5 and TRBJ2-7; 9 nucleotides match TRBD1. Germline-derived CDR1 and CDR2 are MNHEY and SVGAGI. Trimming took 6 bases from V and 4 from J; bases not matched to a gene: 7. The CDR3 runs 14 residues.

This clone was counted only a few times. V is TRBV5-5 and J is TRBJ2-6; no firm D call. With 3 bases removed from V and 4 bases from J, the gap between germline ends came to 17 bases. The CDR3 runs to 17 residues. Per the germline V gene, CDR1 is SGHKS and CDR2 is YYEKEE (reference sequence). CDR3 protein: CASSSPEIVTGANVLTF. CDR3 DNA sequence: TGTGCCAGCAGCTCTCCGGAGATTGTAACGGGGGCCAACGTCCTGACTTTC.

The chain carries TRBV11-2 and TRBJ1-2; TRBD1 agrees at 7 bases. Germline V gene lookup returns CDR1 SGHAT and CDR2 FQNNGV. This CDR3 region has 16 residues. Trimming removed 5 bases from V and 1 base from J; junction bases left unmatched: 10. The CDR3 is CASSTSGTVLNYGYTF. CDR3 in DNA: TGTGCCAGCAGCACTTCAGGGACAGTTCTTAACTATGGCTACACCTTC.

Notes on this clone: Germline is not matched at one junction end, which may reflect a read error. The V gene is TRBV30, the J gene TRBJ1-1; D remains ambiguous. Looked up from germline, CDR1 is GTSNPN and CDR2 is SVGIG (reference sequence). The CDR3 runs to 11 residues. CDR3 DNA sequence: TGTGCCTGGAGTCTCCGACTTGAAGATTTCTTT. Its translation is CAWSLRLEDFF.